What follows describes a single T cell receptor beta chain. UMIs were included in TCR beta cDNA generated by 5'RACE template switching. Reanalyzing the 5' RACE reads, TCRdb keeps one entry per CDR3 protein, without DNA. This sample contains 550,000 to 600,000 distinct CDR3 sequences. These data come from a study of T cells expressing NK-cell markers. Background on the study: Sorted CD3+CD56+NKG2C+, CD3+CD56+NKG2C- and CD3+CD56-NKG2C+ T cells provided the TCR beta repertoires. Seven sequenced donors out of eight were HCMV-seropositive, one seronegative.

The CDR3 is 16 amino acids. Germline V gene sequence: CDR1 SEHNR, CDR2 FQNEAQ (reference sequence). V gene TRBV7-9 combines with J gene TRBJ2-5. Sequencing was done on a sample of blood T cells: a sorted CD56 or NKG2C T cell subset, CD4+ or CD8+ T cells, or bulk PBMC T cells (not recorded which). This TCR came from a man between 18 and 29 years old in good health. CDR3 sequence reads: CASSLIIGGNQETQYF.